Shown below are 17 T cell receptor beta chains from a single sample sequenced in a study of radiotherapy plus CTLA-4 blockade in lung cancer. Measured with immunoSEQ multiplex PCR; TCRdb has only the in-frame clones, and not every one. The sample has roughly 45,000 clones, roughly 59% seen once. Source: peripheral blood, taken from a patient treated with radiotherapy plus ipilimumab. The receptors were gathered from a human donor with non-small cell lung cancer who had a partial response to radiotherapy plus ipilimumab.

This chain uses TRBV30 with TRBJ2-5; 10 bases line up with TRBD2. The trim removed 1 base at V and 2 bases at J, leaving 19 bases unmatched. CDR1 and CDR2 from the germline V gene are GTSNPN and SVGIG (reference sequence). CDR3 length: 20 amino acids. The CDR3: CAWSALSLAGGRWDQETQYF. CDR3 sequence (DNA): TGTGCCTGGAGTGCCCTAAGTTTAGCGGGGGGCCGTTGGGATCAAGAGACCCAGTACTTC. Using reference TRBV30 and TRBJ2-5 for the parts outside the CDR3, the full variable domain is SQTIHQWPATLVQPVGSPLSLECTVEGTSNPNLYWYRQAAGRGLQLLFYSVGIGQISSEVPQNLSASRPQDRQFILSSKKLLLSDSGFYLCAWSALSLAGGRWDQETQYFGPGTRLLVL.

This chain connects TRBV27 to TRBJ1-1, with D unresolved. Trimming left V 4 bases short and J 0 bases short, with 9 bases between. Germline V gene lookup returns CDR1 MNHEY and CDR2 SMNVEV (reference sequence). This CDR3 region has 14 residues. The CDR3 loop is CASSSPTVNTEAFF. The CDR3 coding sequence is TGTGCCAGCAGTTCGCCAACGGTGAACACTGAAGCTTTCTTT.

The rearrangement links TRBV6-1 to TRBJ2-5; 7 bases are a match to TRBD2. Trimming removed 2 bases from V and 5 bases from J; junction bases left unmatched: 14. CDR1 and CDR2 (germline): MNHNS, SASEGT. The CDR3 is 17 amino acids. As DNA, the CDR3 is TGTGCCAGCAGTGAAATCCCCATGACTAGCTCCGGGGAGACCCAGTACTTC. Protein sequence: CASSEIPMTSSGETQYF.

The CDR3 bases are TGTGCCAGCAGCTTGGGGAGGGCCGAGCAGTACTTC. Protein sequence: CASSLGRAEQYF. J is TRBJ2-7 and V is TRBV5-6; a weak D match, TRBD2 (6 bases). The V gene's germline CDR1 is SGHDT and CDR2 YYEEEE. With 0 bases removed from V and 6 bases from J, the gap between germline ends came to 7 bases. This CDR3 comprises 12 residues.

This clone has only one observation. The chain couples TRBV5-1 to TRBJ2-1; 7 bases fit TRBD1. The CDR3 length is 14 residues. Germline CDR1 is SGHRS and CDR2 is YFSETQ. After removal of 7 bases from V and 2 bases from J, the junction contained 6 bases not matched to a gene. The CDR3 protein is CASFQGDPYNEQFF. The DNA for the CDR3 is TGCGCCAGCTTTCAGGGGGACCCCTACAATGAGCAGTTCTTC.

This clone was found a few times. The chain uses TRBV6-1 and TRBJ1-4; D is ambiguous. Trimming left V 7 bases short and J 6 bases short, with 15 bases between. Germline values: CDR1 MNHNS, CDR2 SASEGT. The CDR3 contains 14 residues. The CDR3 region is CASTGRTEDEKLFF. CDR3 coding DNA: TGTGCCAGCACCGGGCGGACGGAGGATGAAAAACTGTTTTTT.

The V call is TRBV7-9, the J call TRBJ1-6; D gene uncertain. Germline loops: CDR1 SEHNR, CDR2 FQNEAQ (reference sequence). The CDR3 loop spans 13 amino acids. The V end was cut by 5 bases, the J end by 12 bases, with 14 bases between. The CDR3 here is CASSRVFPGPLHF. The CDR3 nucleotides read TGTGCCAGCAGCCGCGTCTTCCCAGGACCCCTCCACTTT.

This chain joins TRBV7-2 and TRBJ2-1; 10 bases are a match to TRBD2. The CDR3 is 16 residues long. After removal of 4 bases from V and 5 bases from J, the junction contained 8 bases not matched to a gene. CDR1 is SGHTA, CDR2 FQGNSA, per germline. CDR3: CASSSSGGAFNNEQFF. In DNA, the CDR3 is TGTGCCAGCAGCTCCAGCGGGGGGGCCTTCAACAATGAGCAGTTCTTC.

The count of this clone is one. This sequence joins TRBV30 and TRBJ1-4; D is possibly TRBD1 (5 bases). Trimming took off 1 base at V and 6 bases at J, with 12 bases between the two ends. Looked up from germline, CDR1 is GTSNPN and CDR2 is SVGIG (reference sequence). The CDR3 loop spans 14 amino acids. Here the CDR3 DNA reads TGTGCCTGGAGTGGGGCCAGGGAAGATGAAAAACTGTTTTTT. It is translated as CAWSGAREDEKLFF. The variable domain in full, with the rest retrieved from reference TRBV30 and TRBJ1-4, is SQTIHQWPATLVQPVGSPLSLECTVEGTSNPNLYWYRQAAGRGLQLLFYSVGIGQISSEVPQNLSASRPQDRQFILSSKKLLLSDSGFYLCAWSGAREDEKLFFGSGTQLSVL.

V gene TRBV5-8 combines with J gene TRBJ1-2; TRBD1 is a possible D gene (6 bases). CDR3 size: 16 residues. Germline CDR1 SGHTS, CDR2 YDEGEE. V lost 0 bases, J lost 3 bases, and 15 bases lay in between. CDR3 in DNA: TGTGCCAGCAGCTTGGCAGCTTTGAGGACAGACTATGGCTACACCTTC. Residues: CASSLAALRTDYGYTF.

Comments on this clone: The junction shows a germline mismatch at one end, possibly a read error. This chain connects TRBV7-7 to TRBJ2-5; D perhaps matches TRBD1 (6 bases). Germline assignment: CDR1 SSHAT and CDR2 FNYEAQ (reference sequence). This CDR3 is 15 amino acids long. Here the CDR3 DNA reads TGTGCTAGCAGCTTAGTGGCAGGGGAGATGGAGACCCAGTACTTC. Encoded protein: CASSLVAGEMETQYF.

J is TRBJ1-2 and V is TRBV30; TRBD1 might be the D (6 bases). The CDR3 loop spans 14 amino acids. V was cut by 1 base and J by 4 bases, with 13 bases left in between. In germline, CDR1 is GTSNPN, CDR2 SVGIG (reference sequence). The CDR3 region is CAWSGTVALYGYTF. CDR3 coding DNA: TGTGCCTGGAGTGGGACAGTGGCCCTCTATGGCTACACCTTC.

The J gene is TRBJ2-1, the V gene TRBV7-8; D gene unclear. V was cut by 2 bases and J by 2 bases, with 7 bases left in between. In germline, CDR1 is SGHVS, CDR2 FQNEAQ. This CDR3 is built from 14 residues. In DNA form, the CDR3 reads TGTGCCAGCAGCTTACCAGGCCCCTACAATGAGCAGTTCTTC. Translating gives CASSLPGPYNEQFF.

The chain is built from TRBV5-5 and TRBJ2-5; 8 bases align to TRBD1. The ends lost 2 bases at V and 5 bases at J; junction bases unmatched: 8. The CDR3 has 15 residues. CDR1 and CDR2 (germline): SGHKS, YYEKEE (reference sequence). The CDR3 sequence: CASSFVDRGGETQYF. The CDR3 coding sequence is TGTGCCAGCAGCTTCGTAGACAGGGGAGGTGAGACCCAGTACTTC. The variable domain in full, with the rest retrieved from reference TRBV5-5 and TRBJ2-5, is DAGVTQSPTHLIKTRGQQVTLRCSPISGHKSVSWYQQVLGQGPQFIFQYYEKEERGRGNFPDRFSARQFPNYSSELNVNALLLGDSALYLCASSFVDRGGETQYFGPGTRLLVL.

This clone was seen a few times. The V and J genes are TRBV29-1 and TRBJ1-5, with D possibly TRBD1 on 5 matching bases. The CDR3 is made up of 13 amino acids. Germline V gene data show CDR1 as SQVTM and CDR2 as ANQGSEA. Trimming left V 6 bases short and J 4 bases short, with 13 bases between. DNA of the CDR3: TGCAGCGTATTGGGGGAGGGAAATCAGCCCCAGCATTTT. Translated: CSVLGEGNQPQHF. The full variable domain, with the rest looked up from reference TRBV29-1 and TRBJ1-5, is SAVISQKPSRDICQRGTSLTIQCQVDSQVTMMFWYRQQPGQSLTLIATANQGSEATYESGFVIDKFPISRPNLTFSTLTVSNMSPEDSSIYLCSVLGEGNQPQHFGDGTRLSIL.

The chain carries TRBV4-1 and TRBJ2-1, with 8 bases fitting TRBD1. Germline CDR1 MGHRA, CDR2 YSYEKL. V was clipped by 5 bases and J by 8 bases; unmatched bases: 8. The CDR3 extends over 14 amino acids. The CDR3 spells CASSSAPGGHEQFF. CDR3 in DNA: TGCGCCAGCAGCTCGGCCCCAGGGGGCCATGAGCAGTTCTTC.

This chain uses TRBV5-1 with TRBJ1-4, with TRBD1 matching over 11 bases. There are 16 residues in the CDR3. The junction had 9 bases not matched to a gene; V was cut back by 3 bases and J by 8 bases. Germline V CDR1 and CDR2: SGHRS, YFSETQ. The CDR3: CASSSTPGTGGEKLFF. CDR3 DNA: TGCGCCAGCAGCTCGACACCCGGGACAGGGGGAGAAAAACTGTTTTTT. Full variable domain (rest looked up from reference TRBV5-1 and TRBJ1-4): KAGVTQTPRYLIKTRGQQVTLSCSPISGHRSVSWYQQTPGQGLQFLFEYFSETQRNKGNFPGRFSGRQFSNSRSEMNVSTLELGDSALYLCASSSTPGTGGEKLFFGSGTQLSVL.